The TCR beta chain under discussion was sequenced for a study of chemoradiotherapy in HPV16-positive cancers. Whole-study results and caveats: Functional assays defining HPV-specific T cells used only a couple of HPV16-positive patients. For HPV16-positive patients, expanding HPV-responsive T cells associated with longer recurrence-free survival.

On this clone: Its antigen is not identified. Other DNA sequences in this sample translate to the same CDR3.

Sequenced by immunoSEQ multiplex PCR; TCRdb stores in-frame clones only, minus some. Here the sample spans more than 13,000 clones, about 86% being singletons. The sample consisted of blood, taken from a patient who underwent chemoradiotherapy. The TCR comes from a human donor with HPV-associated anogenital cancer.

This CDR3 is CASSFPGSYNSPLHF. As DNA, the CDR3 is TGTGCCAGCAGCTTCCCCGGTTCCTATAATTCACCCCTCCACTTT. The genes are TRBV7-2 and TRBJ1-6, with D unclear. Trimming removed 3 bases at V and 1 base at J, with 7 bases between. The CDR3 length is 15 residues. Germline CDR1 reads SGHTA; CDR2 reads FQGNSA.